The 19 T cell receptor beta chains reported below all come from one sample, sequenced in a study of identical twins. TCRdb ran MiXCR on the 5' RACE reads and lists one entry per CDR3 protein. The sample yields approximately 890,000 distinct CDR3 sequences, roughly 12% seen once. Separately, the same data were catalogued under a study of yellow fever vaccine responses in identical twins.

The sequencing input was PBMCs. All receptors derive from a woman under 30 in good health.

This clonotype was observed a few times. The V gene is TRBV20-1, the J gene TRBJ2-7; 7 positions agree with TRBD1. Germline values: CDR1 DFQATT, CDR2 SNEGSKA (reference sequence). The trim removed 6 bases at V and 1 base at J, leaving 3 bases unmatched. This CDR3 spans 12 amino acids. The CDR3 DNA is TGCAGTGCCATGGACAGGTCCTACGAGCAGTACTTC. This codes for CSAMDRSYEQYF.

This clonotype appeared many times. The chain uses TRBV4-1 and TRBJ2-7; possibly TRBD2 for D (5 bases). V was trimmed by 1 base and J by 7 bases, leaving 8 bases between them. Germline V lookup: CDR1 MGHRA, CDR2 YSYEKL. The CDR3 consists of 12 residues. CDR3 coding DNA: TGCGCCAGCAGCCAAGTTGGAGGTGAGCAGTACTTC. Its translation is CASSQVGGEQYF.

The V call is TRBV12-3 or TRBV12-4, the J call TRBJ1-6; 8 bases are a match to TRBD1. The V segment lost 3 bases and the J segment 9 bases; nucleotides outside the gene matches: 10. The CDR3 extends over 16 amino acids. The CDR3 DNA reads TGTGCCAGCAGTTTGGGGGCTGGACAGGGTACTTCACCCCTCCACTTT. Translated: CASSLGAGQGTSPLHF.

The sample holds many counts of this clonotype. The CDR3 is CASSLIPPEQYF. DNA for the CDR3: TGTGCCAGCAGCTTAATTCCCCCCGAGCAGTACTTC. The V call is TRBV7-9, the J call TRBJ2-7, with D uncertain. V was cut by 2 bases and J by 6 bases, with 8 bases left in between. Germline V gives CDR1 SEHNR, CDR2 FQNEAQ (reference sequence). The CDR3 sequence is 12 residues long.

The sample holds many counts of this clonotype. This chain uses TRBV12-3 or TRBV12-4 with TRBJ1-5; the D is unclear. Trimming removed 7 bases from V and 0 bases from J, with 13 bases in between. The CDR3 is made up of 15 amino acids. The CDR3 nucleotides read TGTGCCAGCACCAAAAGGGAGTATAGCAATCAGCCCCAGCATTTT. Translation gives CASTKREYSNQPQHF.

This chain joins TRBV7-6 and TRBJ2-7, with D perhaps TRBD2 (6 bases). The length of the CDR3 is 15 residues. CDR1 and CDR2 (germline): SGHVS, FNYEAQ. Trimming shortened V by 4 bases and J by 4 bases, and 17 bases separated the two germline ends. The CDR3 DNA follows: TGTGCCAGCAGCTACCGGGGGTTTAGGAGTTACGAGCAGTACTTC. Translation: CASSYRGFRSYEQYF.

V gene TRBV10-3 combines with J gene TRBJ2-7; 8 positions match TRBD1. This CDR3 region has 14 residues. V dropped 8 bases and J dropped 5; count of bases not matched to a gene: 11. Germline V gene data show CDR1 as ENHRY and CDR2 as SYGVKD. The DNA for the CDR3 is TGTGCCATCGGCCGGGACAGGTCTGCCCACGAGCAGTACTTC. It codes for CAIGRDRSAHEQYF.

V is TRBV20-1 and J is TRBJ2-1, with 10 bases aligning to TRBD2. The CDR3 is 13 amino acids. Germline V CDR1 and CDR2: DFQATT, SNEGSKA (reference sequence). V shed 5 bases and J 6 bases; nucleotides not matched to a gene: 4. As DNA, the CDR3 is TGCAGTGCTCATCGGACTAGCGGCAATGAGCAGTTCTTC. Protein sequence: CSAHRTSGNEQFF.

This clonotype has ten or more counts. The chain links TRBV4-1 to TRBJ1-6, with D perhaps matching TRBD1 (5 bases). V gave up 1 base and J gave up 4 bases, with 17 bases separating them. The CDR3 loop spans 18 amino acids. In germline, CDR1 is MGHRA, CDR2 YSYEKL. CDR3 in amino acids: CASSQVLHRRAYNSPLHF. DNA of the CDR3: TGCGCCAGCAGCCAAGTACTGCATCGCAGGGCTTATAATTCACCCCTCCACTTT.

This clonotype was counted a few times. This sequence joins TRBV18 and TRBJ1-1; D ambiguous. There are 13 residues in the CDR3. Germline assignment: CDR1 KGHSH and CDR2 LQKENI. V lost 6 bases to trimming and J lost 10 bases, with 18 bases between them. This CDR3 reads CASSSGGFEGAFF. In nucleotides, the CDR3 is TGTGCCAGCTCCTCTGGAGGTTTTGAGGGAGCTTTCTTT. Full variable domain (rest looked up from reference TRBV18 and TRBJ1-1): NAGVMQNPRHLVRRRGQEARLRCSPMKGHSHVYWYRQLPEEGLKFMVYLQKENIIDESGMPKERFSAEFPKEGPSILRIQQVVRGDSAAYFCASSSGGFEGAFFGQGTRLTVV.

This clonotype has only a few counts. V gene TRBV12-3 or TRBV12-4 combines with J gene TRBJ1-5; 9 bases line up with TRBD1. CDR3 length: 14 residues. Losses at the gene ends were 7 bases for V and 7 bases for J; bases not matched to a gene: 8. CDR3 coding DNA: TGTGCCAGCAACGACAGGGGGTTCTGGCAGCCCCAGCATTTT. Its protein product is CASNDRGFWQPQHF.

The J gene is TRBJ2-1, the V gene TRBV10-1; 8 nucleotides align to TRBD2. Germline trimming cut 0 bases from V and 0 bases from J; bases unmatched to any gene: 4. This CDR3 is 17 amino acids long. Germline V gene lookup returns CDR1 WNHNN and CDR2 SYGVQD (reference sequence). CDR3 protein: CASSESLSGSSYNEQFF. The CDR3 DNA reads TGCGCCAGCAGTGAGTCGTTGAGCGGGAGCTCCTACAATGAGCAGTTCTTC.

There are a few counts of this clonotype. The chain recombines TRBV20-1 with TRBJ2-1; D unclear. The CDR3 sequence is 14 residues long. V lost 2 bases and J 4 bases, leaving 12 bases between the germline ends. Germline V CDR1 and CDR2: DFQATT, SNEGSKA (reference sequence). The CDR3 here is CSARQVGQYNEQFF. CDR3 nucleotides: TGCAGTGCTAGACAGGTTGGGCAGTACAATGAGCAGTTCTTC.

The chain recombines TRBV18 with TRBJ1-2; D is ambiguous. V lost 3 bases to trimming and J lost 8 bases, with 13 bases between them. The CDR3 sequence is 13 residues long. Germline V lookup: CDR1 KGHSH, CDR2 LQKENI. CDR3 sequence: CASSPSTDPGYTF. As DNA, the CDR3 is TGTGCCAGCTCACCTTCAACAGATCCAGGCTACACCTTC. Complete variable domain (other parts from reference TRBV18 and TRBJ1-2): NAGVMQNPRHLVRRRGQEARLRCSPMKGHSHVYWYRQLPEEGLKFMVYLQKENIIDESGMPKERFSAEFPKEGPSILRIQQVVRGDSAAYFCASSPSTDPGYTFGSGTRLTVV.

The chain employs TRBV7-9 and TRBJ2-5; TRBD1 might be the D (6 bases). Trimming stripped 5 bases from V and 2 bases from J, with 15 bases between. CDR1 is SEHNR and CDR2 is FQNEAQ in the germline V gene (reference sequence). The CDR3 totals 15 residues. The CDR3: CASSGDQGLQETQYF. The CDR3 DNA sequence: TGTGCCAGCAGCGGCGACCAGGGGCTACAAGAGACCCAGTACTTC.

The rearrangement uses TRBV20-1 and TRBJ2-5; 9 positions agree with TRBD2. There are 14 residues in the CDR3. From germline, CDR1 is DFQATT and CDR2 SNEGSKA (reference sequence). The J segment lost 5 bases and the V segment lost 4 bases, leaving 8 bases of the junction unmatched. The CDR3 DNA is TGCAGTGCTATTACTAGCGGGCGTGGGGAGACCCAGTACTTC. This gives the protein CSAITSGRGETQYF.

This clonotype showed up just a few times. The chain links TRBV10-3 to TRBJ2-1; 11 nucleotides line up with TRBD1. The CDR3 loop spans 14 amino acids. The germline V gene encodes CDR1 ENHRY and CDR2 SYGVKD. V lost 7 bases, J lost 6 bases, and 5 bases stayed unmatched. The CDR3 here is CAITRTGGINEQFF. The CDR3 nucleotides are TGTGCCATCACTCGGACAGGGGGCATCAATGAGCAGTTCTTC.

This clonotype was counted between two and nine times. The chain carries TRBV2 and TRBJ1-4; a possible D gene is TRBD1 (6 bases). This CDR3 contains 14 residues. CDR1 and CDR2 from the germline V gene are SNHLY and FYNNEI. Trimming took 8 bases from V and 8 from J, leaving 18 bases between them. The CDR3 coding sequence is TGTGCCAGCTGCATCAGGGGAGTCGGCGAAAAACTGTTTTTT. Encoded protein: CASCIRGVGEKLFF.

This clonotype came up a few times. The gene calls are TRBV2 and TRBJ1-1, with D unresolved. The germline V and J ends were trimmed by 4 bases and 5 bases, with 11 bases remaining between them. Per the germline V gene, CDR1 is SNHLY and CDR2 is FYNNEI. CDR3 size: 13 residues. In DNA form, the CDR3 reads TGTGCCAGCAGTGCATCAGTCTGGACTGAAGCTTTCTTT. Protein product: CASSASVWTEAFF.